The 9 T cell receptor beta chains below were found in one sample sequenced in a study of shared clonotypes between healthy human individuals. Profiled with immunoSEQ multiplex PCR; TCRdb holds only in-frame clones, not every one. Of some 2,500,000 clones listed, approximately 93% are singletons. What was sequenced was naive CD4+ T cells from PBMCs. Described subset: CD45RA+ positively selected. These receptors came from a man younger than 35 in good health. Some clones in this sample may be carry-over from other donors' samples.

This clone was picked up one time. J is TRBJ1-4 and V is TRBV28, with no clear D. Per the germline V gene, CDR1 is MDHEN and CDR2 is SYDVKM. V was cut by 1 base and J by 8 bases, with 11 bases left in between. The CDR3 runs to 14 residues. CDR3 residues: CASSLYYGNEKLFF. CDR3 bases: TGTGCCAGCAGTTTATATTACGGGAACGAAAAACTGTTTTTT.

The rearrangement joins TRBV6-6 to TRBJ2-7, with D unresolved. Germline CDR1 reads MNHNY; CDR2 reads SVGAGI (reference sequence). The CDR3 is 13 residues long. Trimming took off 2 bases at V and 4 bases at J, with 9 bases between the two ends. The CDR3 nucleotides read TGTGCCAGCAGTTACATAATGGTGTACGAGCAGTACTTC. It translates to CASSYIMVYEQYF.

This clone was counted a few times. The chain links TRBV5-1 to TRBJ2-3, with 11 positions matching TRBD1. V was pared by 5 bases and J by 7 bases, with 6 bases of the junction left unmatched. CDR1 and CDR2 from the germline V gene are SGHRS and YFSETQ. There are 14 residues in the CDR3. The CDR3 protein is CASRSGTGGNTQYF. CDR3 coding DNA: TGCGCCAGCAGGTCCGGGACAGGGGGTAATACGCAGTATTTT.

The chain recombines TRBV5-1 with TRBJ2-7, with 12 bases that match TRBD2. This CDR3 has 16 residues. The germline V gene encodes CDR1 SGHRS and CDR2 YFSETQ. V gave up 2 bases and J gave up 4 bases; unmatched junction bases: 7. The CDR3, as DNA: TGCGCCAGCAGCTTACTAGCGGGAGGTCCTACGTACGAGCAGTACTTC. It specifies CASSLLAGGPTYEQYF.

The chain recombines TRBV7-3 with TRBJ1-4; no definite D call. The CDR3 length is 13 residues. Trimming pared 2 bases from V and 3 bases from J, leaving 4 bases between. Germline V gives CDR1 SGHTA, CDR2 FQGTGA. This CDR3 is CASSLLPNEKLFF. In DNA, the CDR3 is TGTGCCAGCAGCTTACTGCCTAATGAAAAACTGTTTTTT.

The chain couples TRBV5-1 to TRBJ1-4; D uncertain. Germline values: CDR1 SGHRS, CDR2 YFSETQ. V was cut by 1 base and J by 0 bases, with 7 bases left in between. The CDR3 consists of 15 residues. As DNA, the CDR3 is TGCGCCAGCAGCTTGCACAGCGCAACTAATGAAAAACTGTTTTTT. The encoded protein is CASSLHSATNEKLFF.

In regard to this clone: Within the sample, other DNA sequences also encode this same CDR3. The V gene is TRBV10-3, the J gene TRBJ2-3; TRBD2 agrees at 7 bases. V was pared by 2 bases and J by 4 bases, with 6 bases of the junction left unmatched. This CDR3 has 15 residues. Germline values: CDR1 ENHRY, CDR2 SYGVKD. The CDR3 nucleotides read TGTGCCATCAGTGAGCCGGGCGGGAGTGCAGATACGCAGTATTTT. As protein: CAISEPGGSADTQYF.

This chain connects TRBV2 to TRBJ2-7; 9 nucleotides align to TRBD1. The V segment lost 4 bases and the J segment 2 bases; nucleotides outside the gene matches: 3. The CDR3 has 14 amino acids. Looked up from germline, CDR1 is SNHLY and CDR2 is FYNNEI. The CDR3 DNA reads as TGTGCCAGCAGTGGGGACAGGGTGCCCTACGAGCAGTACTTC. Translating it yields CASSGDRVPYEQYF.

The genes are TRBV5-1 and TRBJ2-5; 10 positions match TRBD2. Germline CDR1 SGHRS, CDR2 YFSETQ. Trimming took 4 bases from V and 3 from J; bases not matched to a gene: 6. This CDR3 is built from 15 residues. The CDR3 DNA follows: TGCGCCAGCAGCCGAACGGGGACTAGCGAAGAGACCCAGTACTTC. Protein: CASSRTGTSEETQYF.